The 17 T cell receptor beta chains below come from one sample, sequenced in a study of CD8+ T cells in alopecia areata. Noted treatment: oral pan-JAK inhibitor, 5-10 mg twice daily. Extraction of RNA preceded its reverse transcription into cDNA, which served as the sequencing template. Here immunoSEQ multiplex PCR was the method, and the copy in TCRdb shows in-frame clones only, minus some. This sample has 170,000 or so clones, with roughly 64% found just once. The source material was CD8+ T cells sorted from blood, sampled at week 24, from a patient treated with tofacitinib. Receptor source: a human donor with alopecia areata.

The rearrangement links TRBV4-1 to TRBJ1-2; D ambiguous. Looked up from germline, CDR1 is MGHRA and CDR2 is YSYEKL. The CDR3 contains 14 residues. Trimming pared 1 base from V and 4 bases from J, leaving 10 bases between. The CDR3 DNA reads as TGCGCCAGCAGCCAAGTCAATCAAGTCTATGGCTACACCTTC. This gives the protein CASSQVNQVYGYTF.

The rearrangement joins TRBV6-6 to TRBJ2-1; tentatively, D is TRBD2 (5 bases). This CDR3 spans 16 amino acids. Looked up from germline, CDR1 is MNHNY and CDR2 is SVGAGI (reference sequence). V lost 5 bases and J 7 bases, leaving 21 bases between the germline ends. DNA for the CDR3: TGTGCCAGCAGTACCGCTTCGGGCCTGCGGAGGAATGAGCAGTTCTTC. Amino acids: CASSTASGLRRNEQFF.

This clone was detected a few times. The chain couples TRBV6-5 to TRBJ2-5; 7 bases agree with TRBD1. The CDR3 consists of 14 residues. The V gene's germline CDR1 is MNHEY and CDR2 SVGAGI. V shed 5 bases, J shed 1 base, and the junction held 4 bases outside the gene matches. CDR3 nucleotide sequence: TGTGCCAGCAGTACGGGACAGTTCCAAGAGACCCAGTACTTC. Protein: CASSTGQFQETQYF.

CDR3 sequence reads: CASSQKTGGTEAFF. In DNA form, the CDR3 reads TGCGCCAGCAGCCAGAAGACAGGGGGCACTGAAGCTTTCTTT. This chain connects TRBV4-3 to TRBJ1-1, with 9 bases identical to TRBD1. The germline gives CDR1 LGHNA, CDR2 YSLEER. The CDR3 consists of 14 residues. V shed 3 bases, J shed 4 bases, and the junction held 3 bases outside the gene matches.

The chain has TRBV7-9 and TRBJ1-4, with D possibly matching TRBD1 (5 bases). V lost 6 bases and J lost 3, with 8 bases in between. The CDR3 totals 13 residues. CDR1 is SEHNR, CDR2 FQNEAQ, per germline (reference sequence). The CDR3 nucleotides read TGTGCCAGCAGAAGGGACTCTAATGAAAAACTGTTTTTT. Residues: CASRRDSNEKLFF.

This clone was observed a single time. The chain is built from TRBV6-5 and TRBJ2-7; D perhaps matches TRBD1 (5 bases). The CDR3 spans 14 residues. V lost 0 bases and J lost 7, with 13 bases in between. CDR1 and CDR2 (germline): MNHEY, SVGAGI. CDR3 amino acids: CASSYSITGPEQYF. The CDR3 DNA reads TGTGCCAGCAGTTACTCGATTACAGGCCCTGAGCAGTACTTC.

This chain links TRBV30 with TRBJ1-1; D call uncertain. This CDR3 is built from 13 residues. The germline V and J ends were trimmed by 4 bases and 2 bases, with 11 bases remaining between them. From germline, CDR1 is GTSNPN and CDR2 SVGIG (reference sequence). CDR3 protein: CAWMVRTNTEAFF. The CDR3 DNA reads as TGTGCCTGGATGGTTCGCACCAACACTGAAGCTTTCTTT.

The gene calls are TRBV11-2 and TRBJ1-4; a possible D gene is TRBD1 (6 bases). The V end was cut by 7 bases, the J end by 7 bases, with 13 bases between. This CDR3 region has 13 residues. Germline V gene data show CDR1 as SGHAT and CDR2 as FQNNGV. CDR3 sequence reads: CASTDRRGEKLFF. The CDR3 DNA reads TGTGCCAGCACTGACAGGCGGGGTGAAAAACTGTTTTTT.

The chain carries TRBV9 and TRBJ2-7; D gene ambiguous. CDR1 is SGDLS and CDR2 is YYNGEE in the germline V gene. The length of the CDR3 is 15 residues. V was shortened by 0 bases and J by 4 bases, with 14 bases between the two germline ends. CDR3 DNA sequence: TGTGCCAGCAGCGTAGGTGCAGGACCACTTTACGAGCAGTACTTC. This sequence encodes CASSVGAGPLYEQYF.

This clone was found once. CDR3 region: CASSYSIRDQETQYF. DNA of the CDR3: TGTGCCAGCAGTTACTCGATCAGAGACCAAGAGACCCAGTACTTC. The J gene is TRBJ2-5, the V gene TRBV6-6; unclear D gene. Between the trimmed V and J ends, which lost 0 bases and 0 bases, there was a span of 8 bases. Germline CDR1 MNHNY, CDR2 SVGAGI (reference sequence). The CDR3 spans 15 residues.

This chain joins TRBV6-1 and TRBJ2-4; D might be TRBD1 or TRBD2, each matching 5 bases. CDR3 length: 11 residues. Between the trimmed V and J ends, which lost 1 base and 15 bases, there was a span of 10 bases. From germline, CDR1 is MNHNS and CDR2 SASEGT. The chain's CDR3 is CASSEGRGVYF. The CDR3 nucleotides read TGTGCCAGCAGTGAAGGGAGAGGGGTGTACTTC.

The chain carries TRBV7-9 and TRBJ2-7, with 7 nucleotides matching TRBD2. This CDR3 is built from 15 residues. Germline V gives CDR1 SEHNR, CDR2 FQNEAQ (reference sequence). V trimming: 1 base; J trimming: 2 bases; junction bases outside the gene matches: 5. The CDR3 DNA is TGTGCCAGCAGCTTAGGGGGAGGGGAAACCTACGAGCAGTACTTC. Translation: CASSLGGGETYEQYF.

The chain links TRBV7-9 to TRBJ2-7; 9 bases are a match to TRBD1. Germline CDR1 SEHNR, CDR2 FQNEAQ (reference sequence). V was pared by 6 bases and J by 7 bases, with 7 bases of the junction left unmatched. The CDR3 loop spans 13 amino acids. In DNA, the CDR3 is TGTGCCAGCAGAACAGGGGGCGCGGGGGAGCAGTACTTC. This gives the protein CASRTGGAGEQYF.

The chain employs TRBV30 and TRBJ1-1; D uncertain. Germline CDR1 is GTSNPN and CDR2 is SVGIG (reference sequence). The germline V and J ends were trimmed by 6 bases and 0 bases, with 5 bases remaining between them. This CDR3 is 11 amino acids long. The CDR3 sequence is CACEVNTEAFF. The CDR3 bases are TGTGCCTGCGAGGTGAACACTGAAGCTTTCTTT.

V and J are TRBV29-1 and TRBJ1-2; D is ambiguous. The CDR3 has 12 residues. Looked up from germline, CDR1 is SQVTM and CDR2 is ANQGSEA. The V end was cut by 4 bases, the J end by 5 bases, with 11 bases between. The CDR3 is CSVVVVGYGYTF. In nucleotides, the CDR3 is TGCAGCGTTGTAGTGGTGGGGTATGGCTACACCTTC. The full variable domain, with the rest looked up from reference TRBV29-1 and TRBJ1-2, is SAVISQKPSRDICQRGTSLTIQCQVDSQVTMMFWYRQQPGQSLTLIATANQGSEATYESGFVIDKFPISRPNLTFSTLTVSNMSPEDSSIYLCSVVVVGYGYTFGSGTRLTVV.

The V gene is TRBV11-3, the J gene TRBJ2-1; maybe TRBD1 (6 bases). The ends were cut back, 5 bases at V and 1 base at J, with 9 bases in the middle. CDR1 is SGHNT, CDR2 YENEEA, per germline. The CDR3 runs 14 residues. CDR3 sequence reads: CASSETGSYNEQFF. The CDR3 nucleotides are TGTGCCAGCAGCGAGACAGGTTCCTACAATGAGCAGTTCTTC.

This clone was found once. V usage is TRBV20-1 and J usage is TRBJ2-3; unclear D gene. Trimming stripped 6 bases from V and 6 bases from J, with 4 bases between. CDR1 and CDR2 (germline): DFQATT, SNEGSKA (reference sequence). The CDR3 is 9 amino acids. CDR3 in DNA: TGCAGTGCCGGGGATACGCAGTATTTT. Translated, it gives CSAGDTQYF.